This T cell receptor (beta chain) was captured in a study of cytomegalovirus exposure and HLA in healthy donors. The CDR3 is 15 residues long. Germline V gene lookup returns CDR1 MNHNS and CDR2 SASEGT. V gave up 3 bases and J gave up 2 bases, with 14 bases separating them. The PCR employed 60 Vbeta primers together with 13 Jbeta primers. Assay: immunoSEQ multiplex PCR; the TCRdb copy retains only in-frame clones and omits some. Of around 100,000 clones listed, around three quarters are singletons. Sequenced sample: PBMCs. The TCR originated in a woman younger than 30 in good health and CMV-seropositive. This sequence joins TRBV6-1 and TRBJ2-7, with D possibly being TRBD1 (5 bases). Written as DNA, the CDR3 is TGTGCCAGCAGTGACGGACAAGGGGCCCCCTACGAGCAGTACTTC. The encoded protein is CASSDGQGAPYEQYF.